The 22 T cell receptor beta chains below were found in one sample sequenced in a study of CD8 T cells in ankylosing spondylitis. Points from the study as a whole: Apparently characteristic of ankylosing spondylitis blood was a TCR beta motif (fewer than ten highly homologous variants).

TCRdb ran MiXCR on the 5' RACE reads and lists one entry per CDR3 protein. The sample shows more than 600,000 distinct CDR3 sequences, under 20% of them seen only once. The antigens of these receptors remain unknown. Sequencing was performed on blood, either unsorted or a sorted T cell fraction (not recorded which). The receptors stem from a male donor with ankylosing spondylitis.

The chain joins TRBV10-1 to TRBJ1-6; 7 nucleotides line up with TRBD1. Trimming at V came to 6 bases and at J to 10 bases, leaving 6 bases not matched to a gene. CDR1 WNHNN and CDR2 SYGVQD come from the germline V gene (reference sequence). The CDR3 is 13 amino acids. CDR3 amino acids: CASRSGQDSPLHF. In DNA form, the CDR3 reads TGCGCCAGCAGATCCGGACAGGACTCACCCCTCCACTTT.

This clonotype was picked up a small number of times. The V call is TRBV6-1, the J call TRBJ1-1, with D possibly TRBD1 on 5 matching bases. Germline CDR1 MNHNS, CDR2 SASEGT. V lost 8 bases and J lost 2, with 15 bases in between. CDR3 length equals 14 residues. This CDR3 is CASGLYGANTEAFF. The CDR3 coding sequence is TGTGCCAGCGGTCTTTATGGGGCTAACACTGAAGCTTTCTTT.

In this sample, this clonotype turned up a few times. Here the CDR3 reads CASSPASGGPPSTDTQYF. The CDR3 bases are TGTGCCAGCAGCCCAGCTAGCGGGGGACCACCTAGCACAGATACGCAGTATTTT. V usage is TRBV11-1 and J usage is TRBJ2-3; 10 bases fit TRBD2. With 5 bases clipped from V and 0 bases from J, the junction kept 11 bases outside the gene matches. The CDR3 has 18 residues. Germline CDR1 reads SGHAT; CDR2 reads FQDESV (reference sequence).

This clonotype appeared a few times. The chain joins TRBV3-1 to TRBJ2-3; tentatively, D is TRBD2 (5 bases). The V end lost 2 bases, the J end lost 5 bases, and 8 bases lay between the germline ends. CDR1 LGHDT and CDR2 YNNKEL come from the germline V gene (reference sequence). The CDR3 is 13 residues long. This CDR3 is CASSQPGEDTQYF. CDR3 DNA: TGTGCCAGCAGCCAACCCGGGGAAGATACGCAGTATTTT.

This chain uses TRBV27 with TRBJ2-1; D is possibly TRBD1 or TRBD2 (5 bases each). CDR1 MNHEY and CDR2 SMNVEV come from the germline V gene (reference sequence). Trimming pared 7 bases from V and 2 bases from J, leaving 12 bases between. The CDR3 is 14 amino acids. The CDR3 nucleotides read TGTGCCAGCAAACCCGGGACCCCCTACAATGAGCAGTTCTTC. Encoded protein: CASKPGTPYNEQFF.

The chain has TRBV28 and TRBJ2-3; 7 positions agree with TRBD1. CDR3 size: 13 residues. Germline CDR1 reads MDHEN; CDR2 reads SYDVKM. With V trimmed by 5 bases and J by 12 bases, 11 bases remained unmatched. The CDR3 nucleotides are TGTGCCAGCAGTCTTCACGACAGGGCATGTCAGTATTTT. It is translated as CASSLHDRACQYF.

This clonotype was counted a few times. DNA of the CDR3: TGTGCCAGCAGTTTTGTCTCAGGGGGCCGCCGAGAGAGCAATCAGCCCCAGCATTTT. Protein product: CASSFVSGGRRESNQPQHF. This rearrangement joins TRBV12-3 or TRBV12-4 to TRBJ1-5; 8 positions agree with TRBD1. The CDR3 has 19 residues. V dropped 3 bases and J dropped 1; count of bases not matched to a gene: 14.

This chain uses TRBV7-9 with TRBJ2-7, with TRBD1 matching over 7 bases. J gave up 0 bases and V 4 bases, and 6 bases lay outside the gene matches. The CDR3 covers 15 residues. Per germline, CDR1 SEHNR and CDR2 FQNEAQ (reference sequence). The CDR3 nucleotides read TGTGCCAGCAGCTACCCAGGGGGTAGCTCCTACGAGCAGTACTTC. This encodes CASSYPGGSSYEQYF.

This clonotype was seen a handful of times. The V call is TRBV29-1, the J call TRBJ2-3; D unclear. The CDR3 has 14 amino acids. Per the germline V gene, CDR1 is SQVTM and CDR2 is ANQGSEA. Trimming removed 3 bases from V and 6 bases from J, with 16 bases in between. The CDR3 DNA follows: TGCAGCGTTGAGGCAGAAGCAAGTGTCGATACGCAGTATTTT. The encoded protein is CSVEAEASVDTQYF.

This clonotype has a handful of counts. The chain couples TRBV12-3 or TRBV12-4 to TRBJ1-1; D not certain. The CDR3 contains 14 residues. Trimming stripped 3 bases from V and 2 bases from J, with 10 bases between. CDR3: CASSFGFLNTEAFF. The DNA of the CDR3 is TGTGCCAGCAGTTTTGGTTTTTTAAACACTGAAGCTTTCTTT.

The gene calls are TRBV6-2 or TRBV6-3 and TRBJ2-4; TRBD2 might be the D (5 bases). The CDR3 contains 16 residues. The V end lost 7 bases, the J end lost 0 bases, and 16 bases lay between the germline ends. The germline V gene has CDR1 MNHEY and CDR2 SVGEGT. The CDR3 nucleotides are TGTGCCAGCAATCCGTGGGAGAGTGGAGCCAAAAACATTCAGTACTTC. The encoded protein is CASNPWESGAKNIQYF.

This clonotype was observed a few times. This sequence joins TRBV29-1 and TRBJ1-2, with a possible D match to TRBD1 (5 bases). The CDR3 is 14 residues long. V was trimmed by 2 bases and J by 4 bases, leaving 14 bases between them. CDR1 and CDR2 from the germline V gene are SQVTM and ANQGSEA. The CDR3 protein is CSVEKGRGVYGYTF. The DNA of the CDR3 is TGCAGCGTTGAAAAAGGGAGGGGTGTCTATGGCTACACCTTC. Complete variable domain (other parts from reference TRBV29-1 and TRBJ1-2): SAVISQKPSRDICQRGTSLTIQCQVDSQVTMMFWYRQQPGQSLTLIATANQGSEATYESGFVIDKFPISRPNLTFSTLTVSNMSPEDSSIYLCSVEKGRGVYGYTFGSGTRLTVV.

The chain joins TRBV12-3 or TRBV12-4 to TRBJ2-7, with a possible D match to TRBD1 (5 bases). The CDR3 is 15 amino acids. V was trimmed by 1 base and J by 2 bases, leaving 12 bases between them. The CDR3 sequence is CASSLGWQGPYEQYF. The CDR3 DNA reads TGTGCCAGCAGTTTAGGTTGGCAGGGTCCCTACGAGCAGTACTTC.

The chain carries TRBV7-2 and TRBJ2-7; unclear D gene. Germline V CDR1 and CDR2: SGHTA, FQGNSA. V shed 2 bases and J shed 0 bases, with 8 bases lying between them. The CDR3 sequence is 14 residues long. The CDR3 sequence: CASSLNLVSYEQYF. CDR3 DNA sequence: TGTGCCAGCAGCTTAAACCTGGTCTCCTACGAGCAGTACTTC.

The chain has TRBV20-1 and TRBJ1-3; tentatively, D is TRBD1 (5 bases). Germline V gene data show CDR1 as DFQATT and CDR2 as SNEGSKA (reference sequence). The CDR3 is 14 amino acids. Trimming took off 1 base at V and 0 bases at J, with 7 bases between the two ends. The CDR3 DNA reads TGCAGTGCTAGAGGGGGCACCTCTGGAAACACCATATATTTT. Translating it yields CSARGGTSGNTIYF.

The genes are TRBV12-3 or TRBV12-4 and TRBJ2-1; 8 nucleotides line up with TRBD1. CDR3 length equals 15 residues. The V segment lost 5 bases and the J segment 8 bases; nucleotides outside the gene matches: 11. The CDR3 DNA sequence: TGTGCCAGCAGTCTACGGACAGGGAGTAGGGATGAGCAGTTCTTC. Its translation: CASSLRTGSRDEQFF.

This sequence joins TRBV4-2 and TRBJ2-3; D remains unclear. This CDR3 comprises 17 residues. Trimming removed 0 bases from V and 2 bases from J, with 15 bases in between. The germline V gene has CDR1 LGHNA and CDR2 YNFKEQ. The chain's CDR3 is CASSQDPGAPSTDTQYF. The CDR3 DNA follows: TGTGCCAGCAGCCAAGATCCTGGCGCCCCTTCCACAGATACGCAGTATTTT.

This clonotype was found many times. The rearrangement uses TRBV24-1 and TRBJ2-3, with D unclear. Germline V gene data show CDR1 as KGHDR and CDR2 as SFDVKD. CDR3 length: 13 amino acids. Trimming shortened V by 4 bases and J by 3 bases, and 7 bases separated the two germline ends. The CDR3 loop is CATSDPRTDTQYF. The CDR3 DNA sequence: TGTGCCACCAGTGACCCGCGGACAGATACGCAGTATTTT.

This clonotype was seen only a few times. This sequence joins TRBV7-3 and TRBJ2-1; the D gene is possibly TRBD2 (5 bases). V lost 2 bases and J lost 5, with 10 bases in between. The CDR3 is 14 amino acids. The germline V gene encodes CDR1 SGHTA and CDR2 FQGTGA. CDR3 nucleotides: TGTGCCAGCAGCTTACGGACTGGAAACAATGAGCAGTTCTTC. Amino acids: CASSLRTGNNEQFF. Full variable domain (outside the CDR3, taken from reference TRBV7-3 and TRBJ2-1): GAGVSQTPSNKVTEKGKYVELRCDPISGHTALYWYRQSLGQGPEFLIYFQGTGAADDSGLPNDRFFAVRPEGSVSTLKIQRTERGDSAVYLCASSLRTGNNEQFFGPGTRLTVL.

CDR3 loop: CSVVNGGEQFF. The CDR3 nucleotides are TGCAGCGTTGTAAACGGCGGTGAGCAGTTCTTC. The V and J genes are TRBV29-1 and TRBJ2-1; D unclear. V lost 4 bases and J lost 9, with 10 bases in between. The CDR3 extends over 11 amino acids. CDR1 and CDR2 (germline): SQVTM, ANQGSEA.

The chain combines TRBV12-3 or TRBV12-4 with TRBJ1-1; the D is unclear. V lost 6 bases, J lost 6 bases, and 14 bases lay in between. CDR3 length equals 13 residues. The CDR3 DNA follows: TGTGCCAGCAGGGCGATACCCACCTCTGAAGCTTTCTTT. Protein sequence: CASRAIPTSEAFF.

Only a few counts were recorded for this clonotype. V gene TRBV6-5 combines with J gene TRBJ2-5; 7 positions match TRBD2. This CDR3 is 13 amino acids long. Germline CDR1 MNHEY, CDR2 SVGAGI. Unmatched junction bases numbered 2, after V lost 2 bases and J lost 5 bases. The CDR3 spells CASSYQLAETQYF. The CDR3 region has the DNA TGTGCCAGCAGTTACCAACTAGCGGAGACCCAGTACTTC.